These T cell receptor beta chains were read from a single sample in a study of blood T cell repertoires in COVID-19. Method: immunoSEQ multiplex PCR; TCRdb's copy keeps in-frame clones and lacks some. This table holds roughly 230,000 clones, approximately 84% found once. Sample: peripheral blood. These receptors all come from a man between 35 and 55 years old with acute or convalescent COVID-19. Both conserved end residues are trimmed from each CDR3.

CDR3 length	V gene	J gene	CDR3 protein
11	TRBV28	TRBJ1-6	ASIRQPNSPLH
12	TRBV5-1	TRBJ1-1	ASSLAPQRTEAF
13	TRBV19	TRBJ2-7	ASSSSRGLGAEQY
13	TRBV13	TRBJ2-7	ASSLERDTSYEQY
14	TRBV7-9	TRBJ1-4	ASSLPSGQGDEKLF
11	TRBV6-1	TRBJ1-2	ASSDGANYGYT
15	TRBV5-6	TRBJ2-7	ASSFYVSAAFSYEQY
12	TRBV9	TRBJ2-7	ASSGSGQGDEQY
13	TRBV27	TRBJ2-1	ASTTLEVSGNEQF
13	TRBV5-1	TRBJ1-1	ASSPGTGTNTEAF
13	TRBV6-2/TRBV6-3	TRBJ1-1	ASSYSRRGVTEAF
15	TRBV11-2	TRBJ1-3	ASSLGLKRSSGNTIY
10	TRBV10-2	TRBJ2-7	ASRDRLHEQY
12	TRBV27	TRBJ1-6	ASRTGRPSAPLH
12	TRBV7-2	TRBJ2-7	ASSPDRDIYEQY
12	TRBV2	TRBJ2-4	ASSGTGGSHIQY
13	TRBV19	TRBJ2-3	ASSELAGGRNTQY
14	TRBV18	TRBJ2-5	ASSGTSGGLQETQY
9	TRBV11-2	TRBJ2-3	ASSTRDTQY
13	TRBV4-2	TRBJ1-2	ASSRARQDPYGYT
12	TRBV4-3	TRBJ2-5	ASSQEGAGETQY
12	TRBV6-5	TRBJ1-2	ASTRTRANYGYT
11	TRBV21-1	TRBJ1-2	ASNPARGLGYT
13	TRBV20-1	TRBJ2-7	SASKGHQNSYEQY
11	TRBV9	TRBJ1-6	ASSPRQYSPLH
14	TRBV3-1/TRBV3-2	TRBJ1-1	ASSLSGTGLNTEAF
15	TRBV19	TRBJ1-5	ASSSGQGSGSNQPQH
14	TRBV15	TRBJ1-3	ATRAGRGPSGNTIY
13	TRBV6-5	TRBJ2-2	ASSYSARSSGELF